A single TCR beta chain is shown here with its context. What it binds is unknown. The CDR3 contains 17 residues. Germline V CDR1 and CDR2: SGHAT, FQDESV (reference sequence). V lost 2 bases and J lost 2, with 17 bases in between. The data are from a study of PD-1 blockade in classical Hodgkin lymphoma. Using immunoSEQ multiplex PCR, the repertoire was profiled, and TCRdb retains in-frame clones only, with some absent. The sample records over 75,000 clones, around nine tenths being singletons. Time point of the sample: cycle 4 day 1 (C4D1), after five to seven weeks of nivolumab. There was relapse after autologous stem cell transplantation in every patient, and there was variation in brentuximab vedotin exposure. Study observations and caveats: Complete responders possessed baseline diversity comparable to newly diagnosed patients. At C4D1, TCR diversity had climbed significantly for CD4+ cells, though not for CD8+ cells. Patients who began taking nivolumab under 1 year after ASCT were left out. The drivers behind the repertoire differences, possibly disease activity or prior therapy, remain undefined.

The starting material was peripheral blood mononuclear cells (PBMCs), obtained before the fourth cycle of nivolumab. The chain uses TRBV11-1 and TRBJ2-3; a weak D match, TRBD1 (6 bases). The TCR comes from a human donor with classical Hodgkin lymphoma. The CDR3 DNA is TGTGCCAGCAGCTTACAAAGGGCCCAGGGGTTCACAGATACGCAGTATTTT. Its protein is CASSLQRAQGFTDTQYF.